Below, one TCR beta chain is given with its context. This entry is derived from a study of T cell repertoires in ileal Crohn's disease. The germline gives CDR1 MDHEN, CDR2 SYDVKM. V dropped 6 bases and J dropped 0 bases, with 11 bases sitting between them. This CDR3 contains 14 residues. Assay: immunoSEQ multiplex PCR; the TCRdb copy retains only in-frame clones and omits some. The sample lists some 5,000 clones; around 80% were seen once. What was sequenced was ileal tissue. The J gene is TRBJ1-2, the V gene TRBV28; D gene unclear. The clonotype originates from an adult with Crohn's disease. The CDR3 coding sequence is TGTGCCAGCAGGGGCGATCTCTCTAACTATGGCTACACCTTC. It codes for CASRGDLSNYGYTF.